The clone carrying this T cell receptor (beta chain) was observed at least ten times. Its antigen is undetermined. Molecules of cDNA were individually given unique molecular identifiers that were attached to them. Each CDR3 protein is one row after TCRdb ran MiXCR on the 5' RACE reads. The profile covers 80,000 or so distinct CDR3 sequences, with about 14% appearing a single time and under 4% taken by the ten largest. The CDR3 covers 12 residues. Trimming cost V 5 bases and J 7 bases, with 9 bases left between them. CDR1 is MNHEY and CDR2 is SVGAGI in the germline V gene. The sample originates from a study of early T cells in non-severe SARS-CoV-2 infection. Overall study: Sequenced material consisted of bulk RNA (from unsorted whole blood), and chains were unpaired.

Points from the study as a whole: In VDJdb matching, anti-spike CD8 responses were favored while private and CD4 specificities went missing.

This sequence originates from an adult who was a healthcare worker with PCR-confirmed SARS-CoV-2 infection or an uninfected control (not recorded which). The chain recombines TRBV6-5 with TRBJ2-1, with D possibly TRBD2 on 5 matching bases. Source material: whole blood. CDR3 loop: CASSNSVNEQFF. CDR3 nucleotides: TGTGCCAGCAGTAATAGCGTGAATGAGCAGTTCTTC.